This T cell receptor (beta chain) was identified during a study of blood T cell repertoires in COVID-19. The table came from immunoSEQ multiplex PCR; TCRdb's copy has only in-frame clones and leaves some out. The sample consists of about 230,000 clones, over 85% of them appearing once. The CDR3 consists of 15 residues. J was trimmed by 0 bases and V by 6 bases; bases with no gene match: 4. CDR1 is LNHNV and CDR2 is YYDKDF in the germline V gene (reference sequence). This receptor was obtained from a woman in her 30s with acute COVID-19. The sequenced sample consisted of PBMCs or T cells enriched from blood (not recorded which). The chain has TRBV15 and TRBJ1-1, with 10 bases lining up with TRBD1. The CDR3 reads CATRRTGGMNTEAFF. The CDR3 nucleotides read TGTGCCACCAGACGGACAGGGGGGATGAACACTGAAGCTTTCTTT.